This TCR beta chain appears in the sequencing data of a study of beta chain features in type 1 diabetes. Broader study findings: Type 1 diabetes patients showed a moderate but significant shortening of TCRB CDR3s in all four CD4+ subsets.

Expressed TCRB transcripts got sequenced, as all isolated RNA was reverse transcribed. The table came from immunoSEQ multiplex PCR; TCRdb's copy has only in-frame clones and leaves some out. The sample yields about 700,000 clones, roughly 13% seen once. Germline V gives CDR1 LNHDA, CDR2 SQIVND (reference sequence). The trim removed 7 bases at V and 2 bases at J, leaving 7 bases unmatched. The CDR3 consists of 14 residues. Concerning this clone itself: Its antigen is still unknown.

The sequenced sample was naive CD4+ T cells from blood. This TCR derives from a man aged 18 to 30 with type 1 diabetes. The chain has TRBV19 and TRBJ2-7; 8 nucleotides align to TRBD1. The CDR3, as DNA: TGTGCCAGTAACGTAGGACAGGGAACCTACGAGCAGTACTTC. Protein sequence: CASNVGQGTYEQYF.